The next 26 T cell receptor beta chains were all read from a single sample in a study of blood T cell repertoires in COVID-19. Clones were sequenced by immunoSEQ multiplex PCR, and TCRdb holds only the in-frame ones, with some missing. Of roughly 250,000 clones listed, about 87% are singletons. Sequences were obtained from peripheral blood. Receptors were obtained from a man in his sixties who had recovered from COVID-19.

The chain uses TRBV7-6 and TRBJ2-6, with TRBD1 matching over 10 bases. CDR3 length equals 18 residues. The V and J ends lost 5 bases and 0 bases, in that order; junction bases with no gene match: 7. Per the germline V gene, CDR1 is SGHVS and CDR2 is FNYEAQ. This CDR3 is CASSIRTGGASGANVLTF. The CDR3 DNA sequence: TGTGCCAGCAGCATCAGGACAGGGGGTGCCTCTGGGGCCAACGTCCTGACTTTC.

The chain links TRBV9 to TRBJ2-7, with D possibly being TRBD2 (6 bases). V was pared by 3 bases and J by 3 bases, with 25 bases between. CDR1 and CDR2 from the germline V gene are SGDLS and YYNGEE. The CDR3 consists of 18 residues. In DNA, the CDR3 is TGTGCCAGCAGCGCGCGAGGGGAGGTCGACACCTCTGGCTACGAGCAGTACTTC. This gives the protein CASSARGEVDTSGYEQYF.

The CDR3 reads CASSLRWDRGEKLFF. Written as DNA, the CDR3 is TGTGCCAGCAGCCTCCGGTGGGACAGGGGGGAAAAACTGTTTTTT. The chain couples TRBV4-2 to TRBJ1-4; 11 nucleotides agree with TRBD1. The CDR3 is 15 amino acids. V trimming: 4 bases; J trimming: 8 bases; junction bases outside the gene matches: 6. In germline, CDR1 is LGHNA, CDR2 YNFKEQ.

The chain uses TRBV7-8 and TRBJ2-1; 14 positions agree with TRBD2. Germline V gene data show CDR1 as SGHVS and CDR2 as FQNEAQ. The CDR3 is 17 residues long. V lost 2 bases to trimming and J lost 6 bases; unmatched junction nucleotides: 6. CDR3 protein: CASSLPGLAGGPNEQFF. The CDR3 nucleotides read TGTGCCAGCAGCTTACCTGGACTAGCGGGGGGCCCCAATGAGCAGTTCTTC.

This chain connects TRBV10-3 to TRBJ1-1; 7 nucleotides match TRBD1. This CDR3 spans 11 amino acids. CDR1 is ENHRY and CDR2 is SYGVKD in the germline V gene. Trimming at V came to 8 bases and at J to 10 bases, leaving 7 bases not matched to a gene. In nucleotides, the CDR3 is TGTGCCATCGGAGGGGGCGGAACAGCTTTCTTT. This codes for CAIGGGGTAFF.

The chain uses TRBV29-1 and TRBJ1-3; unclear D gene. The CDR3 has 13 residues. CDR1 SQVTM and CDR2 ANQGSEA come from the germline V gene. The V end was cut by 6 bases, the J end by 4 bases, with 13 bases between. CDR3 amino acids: CSVRAHGGNTIYF. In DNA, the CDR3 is TGCAGCGTGAGGGCACATGGAGGAAACACCATATATTTT.

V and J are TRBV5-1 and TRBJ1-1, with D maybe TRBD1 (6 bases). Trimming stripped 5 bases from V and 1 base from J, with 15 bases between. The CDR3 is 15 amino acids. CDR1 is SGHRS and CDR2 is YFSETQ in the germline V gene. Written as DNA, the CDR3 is TGCGCCAGCAGTCTAACAGGGACCCCGAACACTGAAGCTTTCTTT. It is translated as CASSLTGTPNTEAFF.

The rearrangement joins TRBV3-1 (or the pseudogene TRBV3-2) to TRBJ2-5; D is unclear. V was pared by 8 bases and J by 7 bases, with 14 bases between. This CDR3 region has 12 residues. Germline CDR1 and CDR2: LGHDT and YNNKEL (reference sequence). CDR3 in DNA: TGTGCCAGCCAACAGTTAAGCCGGACCCAGTACTTC. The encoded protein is CASQQLSRTQYF.

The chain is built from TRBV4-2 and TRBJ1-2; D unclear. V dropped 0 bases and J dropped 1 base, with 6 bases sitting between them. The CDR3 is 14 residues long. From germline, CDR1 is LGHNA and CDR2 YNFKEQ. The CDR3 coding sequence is TGTGCCAGCAGCCAAGACTCGGGTAACTATGGCTACACCTTC. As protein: CASSQDSGNYGYTF.

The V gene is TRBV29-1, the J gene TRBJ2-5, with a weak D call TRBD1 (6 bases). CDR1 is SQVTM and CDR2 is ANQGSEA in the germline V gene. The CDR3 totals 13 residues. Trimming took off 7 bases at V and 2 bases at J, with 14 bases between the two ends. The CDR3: CSARSGQQETQYF. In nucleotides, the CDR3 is TGCAGCGCTCGTTCCGGACAGCAAGAGACCCAGTACTTC.

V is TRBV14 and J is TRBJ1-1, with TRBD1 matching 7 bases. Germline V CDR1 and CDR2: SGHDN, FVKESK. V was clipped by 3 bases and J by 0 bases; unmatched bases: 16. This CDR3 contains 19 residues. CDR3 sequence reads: CASSHENRLGGQMNTEAFF. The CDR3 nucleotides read TGTGCCAGCAGCCATGAGAATAGGTTAGGGGGCCAAATGAACACTGAAGCTTTCTTT.

The CDR3: CASSWTGGSYEQYF. The DNA for the CDR3 is TGTGCCAGCAGCTGGACAGGGGGCTCCTACGAGCAGTACTTC. The rearrangement joins TRBV11-2 to TRBJ2-7, with TRBD1 matching 10 bases. Germline V gene sequence: CDR1 SGHAT, CDR2 FQNNGV. J was trimmed by 0 bases and V by 4 bases; bases with no gene match: 0. The CDR3 consists of 14 residues. Filled out from reference TRBV11-2 and TRBJ2-7, the complete variable domain reads EAGVAQSPRYKIIEKRQSVAFWCNPISGHATLYWYQQILGQGPKLLIQFQNNGVVDDSQLPKDRFSAERLKGVDSTLKIQPAKLEDSAVYLCASSWTGGSYEQYFGPGTRLTVT.

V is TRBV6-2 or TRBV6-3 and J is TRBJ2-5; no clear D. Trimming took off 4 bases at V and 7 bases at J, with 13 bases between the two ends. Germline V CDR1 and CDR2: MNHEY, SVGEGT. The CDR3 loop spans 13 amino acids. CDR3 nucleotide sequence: TGTGCCAGCAGTTCAGACCAGGTGGGGACCCAGTACTTC. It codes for CASSSDQVGTQYF.

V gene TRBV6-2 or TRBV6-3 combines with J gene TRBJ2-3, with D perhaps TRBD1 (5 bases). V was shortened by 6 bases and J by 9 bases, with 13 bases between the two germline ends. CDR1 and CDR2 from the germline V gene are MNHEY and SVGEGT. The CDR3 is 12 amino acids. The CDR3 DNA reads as TGTGCCAGCAGCCTAGACAGCCAGACGCAGTATTTT. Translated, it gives CASSLDSQTQYF.

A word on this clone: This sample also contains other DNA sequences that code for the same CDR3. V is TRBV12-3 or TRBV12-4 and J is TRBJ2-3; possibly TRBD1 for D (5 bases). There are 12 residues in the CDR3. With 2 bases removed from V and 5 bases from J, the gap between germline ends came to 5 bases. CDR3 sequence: CASSLRGDTQYF. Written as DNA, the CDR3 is TGTGCCAGCAGTTTAAGGGGAGATACGCAGTATTTT.

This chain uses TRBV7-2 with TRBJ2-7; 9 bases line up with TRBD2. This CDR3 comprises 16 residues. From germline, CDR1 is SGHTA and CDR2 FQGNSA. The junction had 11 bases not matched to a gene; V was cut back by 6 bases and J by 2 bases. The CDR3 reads CASRSGRGGAPYEQYF. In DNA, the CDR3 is TGTGCCAGCAGATCGGGGCGCGGGGGGGCCCCCTACGAGCAGTACTTC.

The CDR3 region has the DNA TGCGCCAGCAGTCACAACGTGTGGGACAGGGGTCATGGGGCCAACGTCCTGACTTTC. Amino acids: CASSHNVWDRGHGANVLTF. V is TRBV23-1 and J is TRBJ2-6, with 10 bases lining up with TRBD1. TRBV23-1 is assigned to the ORF class and has an uncertain function. The CDR3 sequence is 19 residues long. The V segment lost 3 bases and the J segment 3 bases; nucleotides outside the gene matches: 11.

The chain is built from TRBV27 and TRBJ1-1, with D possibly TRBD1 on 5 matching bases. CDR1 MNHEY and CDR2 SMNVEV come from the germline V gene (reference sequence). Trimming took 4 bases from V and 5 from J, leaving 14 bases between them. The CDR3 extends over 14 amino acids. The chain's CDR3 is CASSSPGGITEAFF. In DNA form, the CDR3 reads TGTGCCAGCAGTTCCCCGGGGGGGATAACTGAAGCTTTCTTT.

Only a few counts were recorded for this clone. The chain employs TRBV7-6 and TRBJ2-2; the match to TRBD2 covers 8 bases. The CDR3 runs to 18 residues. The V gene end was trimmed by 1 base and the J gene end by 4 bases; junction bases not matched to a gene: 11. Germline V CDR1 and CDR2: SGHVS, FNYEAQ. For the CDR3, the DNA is TGTGCCAGCAGCTTAGGCCCCAGCGGGGGCCGCGGCACCGGGGAGCTGTTTTTT. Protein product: CASSLGPSGGRGTGELFF.

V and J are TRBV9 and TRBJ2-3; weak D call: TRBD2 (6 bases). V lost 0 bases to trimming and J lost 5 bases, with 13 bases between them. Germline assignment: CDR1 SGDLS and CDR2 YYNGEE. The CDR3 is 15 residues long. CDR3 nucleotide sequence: TGTGCCAGCAGCGTAGGCGGGGAAGACGGAGATACGCAGTATTTT. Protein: CASSVGGEDGDTQYF.

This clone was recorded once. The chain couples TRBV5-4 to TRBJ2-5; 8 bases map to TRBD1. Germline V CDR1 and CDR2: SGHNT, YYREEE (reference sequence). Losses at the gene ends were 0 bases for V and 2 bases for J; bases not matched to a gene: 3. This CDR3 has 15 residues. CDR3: CASSLGTGSQETQYF. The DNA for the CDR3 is TGTGCCAGCAGCTTGGGGACAGGGAGTCAAGAGACCCAGTACTTC.

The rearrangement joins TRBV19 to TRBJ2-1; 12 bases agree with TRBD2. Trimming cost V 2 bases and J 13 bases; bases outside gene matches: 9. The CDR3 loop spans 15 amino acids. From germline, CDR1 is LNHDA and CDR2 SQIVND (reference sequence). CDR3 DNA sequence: TGTGCCAGTAGTATATCGGCTAGCGGGGGGGACCAACAGTTCTTC. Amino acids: CASSISASGGDQQFF.

The CDR3 bases are TGTGCCAGCAGCCCGGGGAGGGGGGAGACCCAGTACTTC. It specifies CASSPGRGETQYF. The chain has TRBV12-3 or TRBV12-4 and TRBJ2-5; TRBD2 might be the D (7 bases). CDR3 length: 13 amino acids. The V and J ends lost 6 bases and 5 bases respectively, with 13 bases between them.

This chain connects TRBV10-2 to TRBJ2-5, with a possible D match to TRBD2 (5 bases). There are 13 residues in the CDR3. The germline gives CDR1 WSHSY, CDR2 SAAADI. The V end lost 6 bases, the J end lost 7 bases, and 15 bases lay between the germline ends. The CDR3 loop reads CASSGGSGRTQYF. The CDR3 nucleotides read TGCGCCAGCAGCGGAGGATCCGGGCGGACCCAGTACTTC.

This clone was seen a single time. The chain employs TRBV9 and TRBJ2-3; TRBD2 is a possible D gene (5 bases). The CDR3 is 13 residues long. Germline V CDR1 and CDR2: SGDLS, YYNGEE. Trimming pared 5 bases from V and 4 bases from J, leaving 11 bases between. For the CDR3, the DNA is TGTGCCAGCAGACGGGGTAGGGCAGATACGCAGTATTTT. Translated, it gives CASRRGRADTQYF.

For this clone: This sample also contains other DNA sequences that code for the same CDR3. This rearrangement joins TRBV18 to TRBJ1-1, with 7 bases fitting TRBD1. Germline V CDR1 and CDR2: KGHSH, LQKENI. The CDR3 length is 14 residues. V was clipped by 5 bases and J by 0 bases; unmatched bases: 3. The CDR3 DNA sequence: TGTGCCAGCTCATCGGACAGGATGAACACTGAAGCTTTCTTT. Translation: CASSSDRMNTEAFF.